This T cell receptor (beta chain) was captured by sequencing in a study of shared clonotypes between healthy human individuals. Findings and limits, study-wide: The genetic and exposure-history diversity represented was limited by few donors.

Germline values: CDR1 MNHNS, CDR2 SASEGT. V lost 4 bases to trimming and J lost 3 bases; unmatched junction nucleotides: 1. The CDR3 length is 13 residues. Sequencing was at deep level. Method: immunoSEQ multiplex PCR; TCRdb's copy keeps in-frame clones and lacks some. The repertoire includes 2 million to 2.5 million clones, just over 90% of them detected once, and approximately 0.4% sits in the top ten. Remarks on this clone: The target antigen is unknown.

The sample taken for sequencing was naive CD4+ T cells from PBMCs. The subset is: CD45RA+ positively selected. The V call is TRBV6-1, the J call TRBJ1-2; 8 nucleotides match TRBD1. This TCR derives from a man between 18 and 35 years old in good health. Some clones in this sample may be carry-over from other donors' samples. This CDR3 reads CASSVQGDYGYTF. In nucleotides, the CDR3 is TGTGCCAGCAGTGTACAGGGGGACTATGGCTACACCTTC.